These 9 T cell receptor beta chains originate from one sample sequenced in a study of technical replicates of blood from a few donors. TCRdb keeps only in-frame clones here, not all; method: immunoSEQ multiplex PCR. Altogether tens of thousands of clones are present, approximately 96% being singletons, with the ten largest covering 0.22%. The sample consisted of T cells isolated from PBMCs. These receptors came from a human donor in good health.

The sample holds one count of this clone. This chain joins TRBV28 and TRBJ2-2, with D maybe TRBD1 (5 bases). The CDR3 sequence is 12 residues long. Germline V gives CDR1 MDHEN, CDR2 SYDVKM. Trimming took 3 bases from V and 8 from J, leaving 7 bases between them. The CDR3 nucleotides read TGTGCCAGCAGTTTCCGGACAGGGGAGCTGTTTTTT. Its translation: CASSFRTGELFF.

The genes are TRBV7-7 and TRBJ2-7; no reliable D call. The CDR3 consists of 13 residues. Germline values: CDR1 SSHAT, CDR2 FNYEAQ (reference sequence). Trimming pared 5 bases from V and 4 bases from J, leaving 12 bases between. DNA of the CDR3: TGTGCCAGCAGCCTTGACGACATGTACGAGCAGTACTTC. Its protein is CASSLDDMYEQYF.

The chain carries TRBV11-1 and TRBJ2-2; tentatively, D is TRBD1 (6 bases). The CDR3 totals 18 residues. V dropped 8 bases and J dropped 4 bases, with 26 bases sitting between them. The germline CDR1 and CDR2 sequences are SGHAT and FQDESV (reference sequence). Here the CDR3 reads CASEGGSRVWQATGELFF. The DNA of the CDR3 is TGTGCCAGCGAAGGGGGTAGCCGGGTATGGCAGGCCACCGGGGAGCTGTTTTTT.

The rearrangement uses TRBV6-1 and TRBJ1-6; no clear D gene. Per germline, CDR1 MNHNS and CDR2 SASEGT. This CDR3 has 16 amino acids. Trimming pared 0 bases from V and 0 bases from J, leaving 6 bases between. CDR3: CASSEASHSYNSPLHF. DNA of the CDR3: TGTGCCAGCAGTGAAGCGAGCCACTCCTATAATTCACCCCTCCACTTT.

This rearrangement joins TRBV21-1 to TRBJ1-2. TRBV21-1 is a pseudogene. This CDR3 has 13 amino acids. The CDR3 DNA sequence: TGTGCCAGCAGCAAATTTGAGGCGCGGGGCTACACCTTC. Protein sequence: CASSKFEARGYTF.

This clone was observed a few times. The same CDR3 can be traced to other DNA sequences in this sample. The rearrangement uses TRBV28 and TRBJ2-7; D unresolved. Germline loops: CDR1 MDHEN, CDR2 SYDVKM. The length of the CDR3 is 12 residues. V was trimmed by 3 bases and J by 3 bases, leaving 6 bases between them. For the CDR3, the DNA is TGTGCCAGCAGTTTTCAGAACTACGAGCAGTACTTC. It encodes CASSFQNYEQYF.

The chain employs TRBV16 and TRBJ1-3; TRBD1 matches 8 bases. CDR1 KGHSY and CDR2 FQNENV come from the germline V gene. This CDR3 has 15 residues. Losses at the gene ends were 2 bases for V and 2 bases for J; bases not matched to a gene: 2. Written as DNA, the CDR3 is TGTGCCAGCAGCCAAGACAGGGGTACTGGAAACACCATATATTTT. It codes for CASSQDRGTGNTIYF. The full variable domain, rest sourced from reference TRBV16 and TRBJ1-3, is GEEVAQTPKHLVRGEGQKAKLYCAPIKGHSYVFWYQQVLKNEFKFLISFQNENVFDETGMPKERFSAKCLPNSPCSLEIQATKLEDSAVYFCASSQDRGTGNTIYFGEGSWLTVV.

The chain combines TRBV19 with TRBJ1-4, with a possible D match to TRBD1 (6 bases). Germline loops: CDR1 LNHDA, CDR2 SQIVND (reference sequence). V was clipped by 4 bases and J by 0 bases, with 6 bases between them. This CDR3 has 14 amino acids. CDR3 in amino acids: CASSTGATNEKLFF. DNA of the CDR3: TGTGCCAGTAGTACAGGGGCAACTAATGAAAAACTGTTTTTT.

V gene TRBV4-1 combines with J gene TRBJ1-5, with a weak D call TRBD1 (6 bases). The V end lost 1 base, the J end lost 4 bases, and 11 bases lay between the germline ends. The CDR3 totals 15 residues. Germline loops: CDR1 MGHRA, CDR2 YSYEKL. The CDR3 loop is CASSQALQGNQPQHF. As DNA, the CDR3 is TGCGCCAGCAGCCAAGCGCTACAGGGAAATCAGCCCCAGCATTTT.